The sequence of this TCR beta chain was determined in a study of blood T cell repertoires in COVID-19. In the study overall: Some COVID-19 samples were acute and others convalescent; all came from the United States, Italy and Spain. Sources were T cells, B-cell-depleted T cells, or PBMCs; the material itself was cDNA or gDNA.

V shed 4 bases and J 0 bases; nucleotides not matched to a gene: 2. The CDR3 is 15 amino acids. Germline V CDR1 and CDR2: MNHEY, SMNVEV (reference sequence). Study processing details: Amplification from reference gene primers served as the basis for estimated nucleated cell counts. Measured with immunoSEQ multiplex PCR; TCRdb has only the in-frame clones, and not every one. V and J calls and clone size follow that table, whereas D and trimming were derived from the DNA. Found here are about 190,000 clones, 82% of them singletons; the top ten hold more than 9%. This TCR was sampled from a woman at least 80 years old with active or convalescent COVID-19. Sequencing was carried out using peripheral blood. The chain carries TRBV27 and TRBJ2-2, with 7 bases fitting TRBD2. The CDR3 region has the DNA TGTGCCAGCAGTTCGAGCGGGGCGAACACCGGGGAGCTGTTTTTT. Its translation is CASSSSGANTGELFF.